This T cell receptor (beta chain) appears in the sequencing data of a study of human T cells and chemical hapten exposure. Study-level background: 2% DPC applied to a 2 cm by 2 cm arm area sensitized donors.

Germline assignment: CDR1 SGHVS and CDR2 FQNEAQ. The V and J ends lost 5 bases and 6 bases, in that order; junction bases with no gene match: 7. The CDR3 covers 14 residues. The time point was: patch test 1, 2 weeks after DPC sensitization. Described treatment: therapeutic diphenylcyclopropenone sensitization with weekly scalp DPC. Via MiXCR, TCRdb re-called the RACE reads, giving one row per CDR3 protein. The table records 120,000 or so distinct CDR3 sequences, roughly an eighth of them present only once. This clonotype was counted a few times. The sequences come from whole blood, collected in connection with sensitization to the hapten diphenylcyclopropenone (DPC). The TCR originated in a young man with alopecia areata. Some clones in this sample may be carry-over from other donors' samples. The chain couples TRBV7-8 to TRBJ1-2, with 9 bases lining up with TRBD1. CDR3 loop: CASSTRDRVHGYTF. The CDR3 nucleotides are TGTGCCAGCAGCACCCGGGACAGGGTACATGGCTACACCTTC.